These T cell receptor beta chains were read from a single sample in a study of OX40 agonist ivuxolimab in advanced cancers. Sequenced by immunoSEQ multiplex PCR; TCRdb stores in-frame clones only, minus some. The sample holds about 82,000 clones; approximately 85% are singletons and the top ten take approximately 2.3%. The material sequenced was CD4+ or CD8+ T cells sorted from blood, taken in a trial of the OX40 agonist ivuxolimab. These receptors originate from an adult with an advanced solid tumor such as melanoma, head and neck, liver or kidney cancer. Both conserved end residues are part of each CDR3. D genes are given only for firm matches. Some rows have no size entry. The others give once, few or many, or a class for an expanded clone.

V: TRBV7-9; size: NA; J: TRBJ1-2; D: TRBD1; DNA: TGTGCCAGCAGCCCGGGGACAGGGGATTATGGCTACACCTTC; CDR3: CASSPGTGDYGYTF
V: TRBV5-1; size: NA; J: TRBJ2-3; D: NA; DNA: TGCGCCAGCAGCTTGGGAAACCCCACAGATACGCAGTATTTT; CDR3: CASSLGNPTDTQYF
V: TRBV28; size: NA; J: TRBJ2-7; D: NA; DNA: TGTGCCAGCAGTCCGTTCGGGTACGAGCAGTACTTC; CDR3: CASSPFGYEQYF
V: TRBV7-7; size: NA; J: TRBJ1-2; D: TRBD1; DNA: TGTGCCAGCAGCTTAGGGGGGGGCGACAGGGCTAACTATGGCTACACCTTC; CDR3: CASSLGGGDRANYGYTF
V: TRBV30; size: NA; J: TRBJ2-5; D: NA; DNA: TGTGCCTGGGGCTACGGGTCTCAAGAGACCCAGTACTTC; CDR3: CAWGYGSQETQYF
V: TRBV6-5; size: NA; J: TRBJ2-3; D: TRBD1; DNA: TGTGCCAGCAGATCCGACAGGGTGTGGACAGATACGCAGTATTTT; CDR3: CASRSDRVWTDTQYF
V: TRBV5-1; size: NA; J: TRBJ1-4; D: NA; DNA: TGCGCCAGCAGTCCTTCTGTGGCAGGGGATGAAAAACTGTTTTTT; CDR3: CASSPSVAGDEKLFF
V: TRBV10-3; size: NA; J: TRBJ1-1; D: NA; DNA: TGTGCCATCAGTGAACCGGGACTCGTAAGCGGGACTGAAGCTTTCTTT; CDR3: CAISEPGLVSGTEAFF
V: TRBV18; size: NA; J: TRBJ2-2; D: NA; DNA: TGTGCCAGCTCACCAGGAGGGGGCACCCCTGATGGCGGGGAGCTGTTTTTT; CDR3: CASSPGGGTPDGGELFF
V: TRBV30; size: NA; J: TRBJ1-6; D: NA; DNA: TGTGCCTGGAGGCAGAGCTCCTATAATTCACCCCTCCACTTT; CDR3: CAWRQSSYNSPLHF
V: TRBV5-4; size: NA; J: TRBJ1-1; D: NA; DNA: TGTGCCAGCAGCTGGGACCAGCGGAACACTGAAGCTTTCTTT; CDR3: CASSWDQRNTEAFF
V: TRBV7-9; size: NA; J: TRBJ1-5; D: NA; DNA: TGTGCCAGCAGCCTACAGGGCGGGGGCAATCAGCCCCAGCATTTT; CDR3: CASSLQGGGNQPQHF
V: TRBV2; size: NA; J: TRBJ2-2; D: NA; DNA: TGTGCCAGCAGTAACACAAGAGGTGGGGGGGAGCTGTTTTTT; CDR3: CASSNTRGGGELFF
V: TRBV30; size: NA; J: TRBJ1-2; D: NA; DNA: TGTGCCTGGAGTGTGAGCGCCAGGGGCTGGGCACCTCCGGTGTACACCTTC; CDR3: CAWSVSARGWAPPVYTF
V: TRBV7-9; size: NA; J: TRBJ1-4; D: NA; DNA: TGTGCCAGCAGCAAGGGGACAATTCGACCCTCAAATGAAAAACTGTTTTTT; CDR3: CASSKGTIRPSNEKLFF
V: TRBV5-1; size: NA; J: TRBJ1-5; D: TRBD1; DNA: TGCGCCAGCAGGTCGTCCTACAGGGGAATCAATCAGCCCCAGCATTTT; CDR3: CASRSSYRGINQPQHF
V: TRBV6-1; size: NA; J: TRBJ1-4; D: NA; DNA: TGTGCCAGCAGTGAAGAACCCATTGGGGAAAAACTGTTTTTT; CDR3: CASSEEPIGEKLFF
V: TRBV7-9; size: NA; J: TRBJ2-7; D: NA; DNA: TGTGCCAGCAGCGTGACTTACGAGCAGTACTTC; CDR3: CASSVTYEQYF
V: TRBV6-6; size: NA; J: TRBJ2-7; D: TRBD1; DNA: TGTGCCAGCCGGGTTGGTGTGAGGGGGCCCTACGAGCAGTACTTC; CDR3: CASRVGVRGPYEQYF
V: TRBV7-9; size: NA; J: TRBJ2-3; D: NA; DNA: TGTGCCAGCAGCGCGGGACACCGCACAGATACGCAGTATTTT; CDR3: CASSAGHRTDTQYF
V: TRBV19; size: NA; J: TRBJ2-7; D: TRBD1; DNA: TGTGCCAGTAGCCCCCGTCGGGGACAGAGAACATACGAGCAGTACTTC; CDR3: CASSPRRGQRTYEQYF
V: TRBV9; size: NA; J: TRBJ2-5; D: NA; DNA: TGTGCCAGCAGCCGCTCCCCGGAGGAGACCCAGTACTTC; CDR3: CASSRSPEETQYF
V: TRBV4-1; size: few; J: TRBJ2-7; D: NA; DNA: TGCGCCAGCAGCCAGGACGTACCCTACGAGCAGTACTTC; CDR3: CASSQDVPYEQYF
V: TRBV7-3; size: once; J: TRBJ2-1; D: NA; DNA: TGTGCCAGCAGCCAGAACGTGAACAATGAGCAGTTCTTC; CDR3: CASSQNVNNEQFF
V: TRBV5-1; size: NA; J: TRBJ1-4; D: NA; DNA: TGCGCCAGCAGCTTGGGACCGGGTGAAAAACTGTTTTTT; CDR3: CASSLGPGEKLFF
V: TRBV6-6; size: NA; J: TRBJ1-1; D: TRBD1; DNA: TGTGCCAGCAGTCAGGCCTCAACAGGGGGGGGCACTGAAGCTTTCTTT; CDR3: CASSQASTGGGTEAFF
V: TRBV2; size: NA; J: TRBJ2-4; D: TRBD1; DNA: TGTGCCAGCAGTTACCTGGGACAGGGGCAAAACATTCAGTACTTC; CDR3: CASSYLGQGQNIQYF
V: TRBV5-1; size: NA; J: TRBJ1-4; D: NA; DNA: TGCGCCAGCAGCTTGGAGGGAGGGAATAATGAAAAACTGTTTTTT; CDR3: CASSLEGGNNEKLFF
V: TRBV7-2; size: NA; J: TRBJ2-5; D: NA; DNA: TGTGCCAGCAGCTTAGGTCCTGGGGGGGGCGGCCAAGAGACCCAGTACTTC; CDR3: CASSLGPGGGGQETQYF
V: TRBV5-1; size: NA; J: TRBJ2-7; D: NA; DNA: TGCGCCAGCAGCTTGGACGGGGGCCCCTACGAGCAGTACTTC; CDR3: CASSLDGGPYEQYF
V: TRBV29-1; size: NA; J: TRBJ1-5; D: NA; DNA: TGCAGCGTGGTCGAGGGTATCAATCAGCCCCAGCATTTT; CDR3: CSVVEGINQPQHF
V: TRBV6-1; size: NA; J: TRBJ1-4; D: NA; DNA: TGTGCCAGCGAGCGTGAGGGGATCCGGCAAAAACTGTTTTTT; CDR3: CASEREGIRQKLFF
V: TRBV7-6; size: NA; J: TRBJ1-2; D: TRBD1; DNA: TGTGCCAGCAGCTTTGACAGGGACTATGGCTACACCTTC; CDR3: CASSFDRDYGYTF
V: TRBV4-1; size: NA; J: TRBJ1-3; D: NA; DNA: TGCGCCAGCAGTCTTGAGGGGCGGGACGGAAACACCATATATTTT; CDR3: CASSLEGRDGNTIYF
V: TRBV2; size: NA; J: TRBJ1-2; D: NA; DNA: TGTGCCAGCAGTGAACAGACTAACTATGGCTACACCTTC; CDR3: CASSEQTNYGYTF
V: TRBV27; size: NA; J: TRBJ2-7; D: NA; DNA: TGTGCCAGCAGTTTGAGACGCCAAACAGGGAGCGCCTACGAGCAGTACTTC; CDR3: CASSLRRQTGSAYEQYF
V: TRBV5-1; size: NA; J: TRBJ1-1; D: NA; DNA: TGCGCCAGCAGCTTGGCGGCAAATTCAAACACTGAAGCTTTCTTT; CDR3: CASSLAANSNTEAFF
V: TRBV6-5; size: NA; J: TRBJ1-5; D: NA; DNA: TGTGCCAGCAGTTACAAGGGGGTGGGCAATCAGCCCCAGCATTTT; CDR3: CASSYKGVGNQPQHF
V: TRBV5-1; size: NA; J: TRBJ1-1; D: NA; DNA: TGCGCCAGCAGCATCTCCCCACGGGCGGACGGGCGCACTGAAGCTTTCTTT; CDR3: CASSISPRADGRTEAFF
V: TRBV5-4; size: NA; J: TRBJ2-1; D: NA; DNA: TGTGCCAGCAGCCCGGCAGCGGACACTTACAATGAGCAGTTCTTC; CDR3: CASSPAADTYNEQFF
V: TRBV30; size: NA; J: TRBJ2-7; D: TRBD1; DNA: TGTGCCTGGAGCCGGACAGGGGTGACCTACGAGCAGTACTTC; CDR3: CAWSRTGVTYEQYF
V: TRBV5-1; size: NA; J: TRBJ2-1; D: TRBD1; DNA: TGCGCCAGCATCGGGACAGTTGGTAGCAATGAGCAGTTCTTC; CDR3: CASIGTVGSNEQFF
V: TRBV7-9; size: NA; J: TRBJ1-1; D: NA; DNA: TGTGCCAGCAGCCTGGTAACGTCAAACACTGAAGCTTTCTTT; CDR3: CASSLVTSNTEAFF
V: TRBV2; size: NA; J: TRBJ2-7; D: NA; DNA: TGTGCCAGCAGTGTTGGAGCGAGGGAGCAGTACTTC; CDR3: CASSVGAREQYF
V: TRBV29-1; size: NA; J: TRBJ2-7; D: TRBD2; DNA: TGCAGCGTTGAGGGGAGGCGGGGGGACCAAATCCACTACGAGCAGTACTTC; CDR3: CSVEGRRGDQIHYEQYF
V: TRBV6-4; size: NA; J: TRBJ2-3; D: NA; DNA: TGTGCCAGCAGTCCCGACAGCCGCACAGATACGCAGTATTTT; CDR3: CASSPDSRTDTQYF
V: TRBV7-2; size: NA; J: TRBJ2-1; D: NA; DNA: TGTGCCAGCAGCTTATCGGGCAGGGCCGGAATAAATGAGCAGTTCTTC; CDR3: CASSLSGRAGINEQFF
V: TRBV19; size: NA; J: TRBJ1-2; D: TRBD1; DNA: TGTGCCAGTTTAGCCCGGGACAGGGGAAGCTACACCTTC; CDR3: CASLARDRGSYTF
V: TRBV5-1; size: NA; J: TRBJ2-6; D: NA; DNA: TGCGCCAGCGACATTAGCTCTGGGGCCAACGTCCTGACTTTC; CDR3: CASDISSGANVLTF
V: TRBV9; size: once; J: TRBJ1-4; D: NA; DNA: TGTGCCAGCAGCGTAGACACAGCTAATGAAAAACTGTTTTTT; CDR3: CASSVDTANEKLFF
V: TRBV19; size: NA; J: TRBJ2-2; D: NA; DNA: TGTGCCAGTAGTATCGACCCGGACACCGGGGAGCTGTTTTTT; CDR3: CASSIDPDTGELFF
V: TRBV28; size: NA; J: TRBJ1-5; D: NA; DNA: TGTGCCAGCAGTTCCGGACAACACAATCAGCCCCAGCATTTT; CDR3: CASSSGQHNQPQHF
V: TRBV4-2; size: NA; J: TRBJ2-5; D: TRBD1; DNA: TGTGCCAGCAGCCAAGAGATGACAGGGAGAGAGACCCAGTACTTC; CDR3: CASSQEMTGRETQYF
V: TRBV5-4; size: NA; J: TRBJ2-7; D: NA; DNA: TGTGCCAGCAGCTTGGACGCTTACTCCTACGAGCAGTACTTC; CDR3: CASSLDAYSYEQYF
V: TRBV5-1; size: once; J: TRBJ2-3; D: NA; DNA: TGCGCCAGCAGCTGGGGGTCGGGTGGACACACAGATACGCAGTATTTT; CDR3: CASSWGSGGHTDTQYF